The 20 T cell receptor beta chains below were found in one sample sequenced in a study of T cell responses to AZD1222 COVID-19 vaccine. This table comes from immunoSEQ multiplex PCR, and its TCRdb copy is limited to in-frame clones, with some not included. The data hold 65,000 to 95,000 clones, with approximately 85% observed a single time. The sequencing here drew on peripheral blood, taken 28 days after the second AZD1222 dose. These receptors were obtained from an adult who received the AZD1222 COVID-19 vaccine.

There are a few counts of this clone. The rearrangement uses TRBV6-6 and TRBJ2-3; D remains unclear. This CDR3 is built from 15 residues. Germline loops: CDR1 MNHNY, CDR2 SVGAGI (reference sequence). The V end lost 0 bases, the J end lost 2 bases, and 9 bases lay between the germline ends. The CDR3 bases are TGTGCCAGCAGTTACTCGGAGACAAACACAGATACGCAGTATTTT. It yields the protein CASSYSETNTDTQYF.

The CDR3 loop is CASSRIGTSGSLYNEQFF. The CDR3 coding sequence is TGCGCCAGCAGCCGTATAGGGACTAGCGGTTCTCTCTACAATGAGCAGTTCTTC. The chain combines TRBV5-1 with TRBJ2-1, with 11 bases identical to TRBD2. Trimming removed 4 bases from V and 3 bases from J; junction bases left unmatched: 12. The CDR3 sequence is 18 residues long. CDR1 and CDR2 (germline): SGHRS, YFSETQ.

The rearrangement joins TRBV20-1 to TRBJ1-2; D remains ambiguous. V dropped 7 bases and J dropped 3 bases, with 9 bases sitting between them. Germline CDR1 and CDR2: DFQATT and SNEGSKA (reference sequence). The CDR3 extends over 11 amino acids. The CDR3 DNA is TGCAGTGGGTTGGGCGACTATGGCTACACCTTC. Translating it yields CSGLGDYGYTF.

The rearrangement joins TRBV29-1 to TRBJ1-1, with D perhaps matching TRBD1 (6 bases). The CDR3 is 14 residues long. Trimming left V 6 bases short and J 1 base short, with 15 bases between. Germline CDR1 SQVTM, CDR2 ANQGSEA. The CDR3, as DNA: TGCAGCGTCCGAGGGGGGGAGGGGAACACTGAAGCTTTCTTT. Translated: CSVRGGEGNTEAFF.

V is TRBV4-1 and J is TRBJ2-2; possible D gene TRBD2, 6 bases. V was pared by 3 bases and J by 0 bases, with 8 bases between. Germline CDR1 MGHRA, CDR2 YSYEKL. This CDR3 is built from 15 residues. In DNA form, the CDR3 reads TGCGCCAGCAGCCAGTGGGGGGCGAACACCGGGGAGCTGTTTTTT. It is translated as CASSQWGANTGELFF.

The chain carries TRBV29-1 and TRBJ2-7, with TRBD2 as a possible D gene (5 bases). V dropped 4 bases and J dropped 3 bases, with 10 bases sitting between them. This CDR3 region has 12 residues. Germline V gene sequence: CDR1 SQVTM, CDR2 ANQGSEA. This CDR3 reads CSVGSGIYEQYF. DNA for the CDR3: TGCAGCGTTGGTTCGGGAATCTACGAGCAGTACTTC.

The genes are TRBV10-3 and TRBJ1-1; D possibly corresponds to TRBD1 (5 bases). CDR3 length: 15 amino acids. Trimming stripped 4 bases from V and 0 bases from J, with 12 bases between. Germline lookup yields CDR1 ENHRY and CDR2 SYGVKD. The CDR3 here is CAISVYPGLNTEAFF. Here the CDR3 DNA reads TGTGCCATCAGTGTATATCCGGGACTGAACACTGAAGCTTTCTTT.

The rearrangement uses TRBV28 and TRBJ2-1; 11 bases fit TRBD1. Trimming cost V 5 bases and J 3 bases; bases outside gene matches: 6. The CDR3 is made up of 16 amino acids. The V gene's germline CDR1 is MDHEN and CDR2 SYDVKM. The CDR3 region is CASSISGTGGYNEQFF. CDR3 coding DNA: TGTGCCAGCAGTATTTCCGGGACAGGGGGCTACAATGAGCAGTTCTTC.

This rearrangement joins TRBV4-2 to TRBJ2-7; D gene ambiguous. Germline V gene lookup returns CDR1 LGHNA and CDR2 YNFKEQ. The CDR3 totals 12 residues. Between the trimmed V and J ends, which lost 0 bases and 4 bases, there was a span of 4 bases. In DNA, the CDR3 is TGTGCCAGCAGCCAAGACCAATACGAGCAGTACTTC. Its translation: CASSQDQYEQYF.

This chain links TRBV7-6 with TRBJ2-7; 10 positions agree with TRBD2. In germline, CDR1 is SGHVS, CDR2 FNYEAQ. Losses at the gene ends were 5 bases for V and 7 bases for J; bases not matched to a gene: 14. The length of the CDR3 is 16 residues. CDR3 in amino acids: CASSQGLAGGLWEQYF. CDR3 nucleotide sequence: TGTGCCAGCAGCCAAGGCTTAGCGGGGGGTCTCTGGGAGCAGTACTTC.

The rearrangement joins TRBV2 to TRBJ2-1, with 10 bases aligning to TRBD2. Germline-derived CDR1 and CDR2 are SNHLY and FYNNEI. The CDR3 contains 15 residues. Trimming cost V 7 bases and J 9 bases; bases outside gene matches: 12. The CDR3: CASKLYSGGEGEQFF. The CDR3 region has the DNA TGTGCCAGCAAGCTTTACAGCGGGGGGGAAGGTGAGCAGTTCTTC.

The genes are TRBV18 and TRBJ1-3; D call uncertain. V was cut by 0 bases and J by 4 bases, with 13 bases left in between. This CDR3 is 16 amino acids long. The V gene's germline CDR1 is KGHSH and CDR2 LQKENI. This chain's CDR3 is CASSPPAGLSGNTIYF. The DNA for the CDR3 is TGTGCCAGCTCACCACCGGCCGGTCTCTCGGGAAACACCATATATTTT. Variable domain in full (rest from reference TRBV18 and TRBJ1-3): NAGVMQNPRHLVRRRGQEARLRCSPMKGHSHVYWYRQLPEEGLKFMVYLQKENIIDESGMPKERFSAEFPKEGPSILRIQQVVRGDSAAYFCASSPPAGLSGNTIYFGEGSWLTVV.

This clone was observed once. The rearrangement links TRBV11-2 to TRBJ1-5, with D possibly being TRBD1 (5 bases). This CDR3 has 16 residues. V shed 6 bases and J shed 0 bases, with 15 bases lying between them. The germline V gene has CDR1 SGHAT and CDR2 FQNNGV. CDR3 sequence (DNA): TGTGCCAGCAGTCAAGGGGTACACAATAGCAATCAGCCCCAGCATTTT. Its translation is CASSQGVHNSNQPQHF.

DNA of the CDR3: TGTGCCAGCAGACAGGGTTGGGGGGAAAAACTGTTTTTT. Residues: CASRQGWGEKLFF. The rearrangement uses TRBV12-3 or TRBV12-4 and TRBJ1-4, with D perhaps matching TRBD1 (6 bases). V was trimmed by 6 bases and J by 8 bases, leaving 13 bases between them. The CDR3 totals 13 residues.

The rearrangement uses TRBV3-1 (or the pseudogene TRBV3-2) and TRBJ2-7, with a weak D call TRBD1 (5 bases). CDR1 LGHDT and CDR2 YNNKEL come from the germline V gene (reference sequence). The CDR3 length is 13 residues. V shed 2 bases and J shed 2 bases, with 7 bases lying between them. The CDR3: CASSQQGTYEQYF. Written as DNA, the CDR3 is TGTGCCAGCAGCCAACAGGGTACCTACGAGCAGTACTTC.

V and J are TRBV6-5 and TRBJ1-2; D uncertain. CDR1 and CDR2 from the germline V gene are MNHEY and SVGAGI. The CDR3 spans 13 residues. The germline V and J ends were trimmed by 2 bases and 8 bases, with 12 bases remaining between them. CDR3 bases: TGTGCCAGCAGTTACGGCCCCCTTATGGGCTACACCTTC. Amino acids: CASSYGPLMGYTF.

The chain joins TRBV19 to TRBJ2-5; the D gene is possibly TRBD2 (6 bases). This CDR3 spans 14 amino acids. Germline V gene sequence: CDR1 LNHDA, CDR2 SQIVND (reference sequence). Trimming cost V 4 bases and J 4 bases, with 13 bases left between them. CDR3 coding DNA: TGTGCCAGTAGTAGGACTATCCGCTTAGAGACCCAGTACTTC. Amino acids: CASSRTIRLETQYF. The variable domain in full, completed from reference TRBV19 and TRBJ2-5, reads DGGITQSPKYLFRKEGQNVTLSCEQNLNHDAMYWYRQDPGQGLRLIYYSQIVNDFQKGDIAEGYSVSREKKESFPLTVTSAQKNPTAFYLCASSRTIRLETQYFGPGTRLLVL.

This clone was counted a single time. V and J are TRBV5-1 and TRBJ1-1; the D is unclear. Germline CDR1 and CDR2: SGHRS and YFSETQ. CDR3 length equals 15 residues. V was clipped by 0 bases and J by 1 base, with 10 bases between them. As DNA, the CDR3 is TGCGCCAGCAGCTTGGCCGTGACGGAGAACACTGAAGCTTTCTTT. Translating gives CASSLAVTENTEAFF.

The chain recombines TRBV2 with TRBJ2-2; D is tentatively TRBD1 or TRBD2 (5 bases each). Trimming removed 11 bases from V and 3 bases from J, with 16 bases in between. The CDR3 loop spans 14 amino acids. Germline V CDR1 and CDR2: SNHLY, FYNNEI. Here the CDR3 reads CASRGRSYTGELFF. The CDR3 DNA is TGTGCCTCACGGGGCAGGAGCTACACCGGGGAGCTGTTTTTT. The full variable domain, completed using reference TRBV2 and TRBJ2-2, is EPEVTQTPSHQVTQMGQEVILRCVPISNHLYFYWYRQILGQKVEFLVSFYNNEISEKSEIFDDQFSVERPDGSNFTLKIRSTKLEDSAMYFCASRGRSYTGELFFGEGSRLTVL.

In its sample, this clone was seen a few times. CDR3 DNA sequence: TGCGCCAGCAGCTTGGACAGGGCTCTAGGGTCATATGGCTACACCTTC. Translated, it gives CASSLDRALGSYGYTF. The chain couples TRBV5-1 to TRBJ1-2; TRBD1 might be the D (6 bases). Trimming took off 0 bases at V and 5 bases at J, with 17 bases between the two ends. Germline CDR1 and CDR2: SGHRS and YFSETQ. The CDR3 has 16 amino acids.